Following are 13 T cell receptor beta chains from one sample sequenced in a study of T cell changes during pregnancy in multiple sclerosis. Method: immunoSEQ multiplex PCR; TCRdb's copy keeps in-frame clones and lacks some. Found here are 130,000 or so clones, about 96% of them singletons; the top ten hold around 0.46%. The sample here was peripheral blood, taken after pregnancy. The receptor set was obtained from a female donor with multiple sclerosis, enrolled in a pregnancy study.

The genes are TRBV7-2 and TRBJ2-1, with 7 positions matching TRBD1. CDR1 SGHTA and CDR2 FQGNSA come from the germline V gene. The V and J ends lost 5 bases and 7 bases, in that order; junction bases with no gene match: 11. This CDR3 is 15 amino acids long. CDR3 sequence (DNA): TGTGCCAGCAGCCTCGGGACAGCCCGTGAAAATGAGCAGTTCTTC. It translates to CASSLGTARENEQFF. Full variable domain (outside the CDR3, taken from reference TRBV7-2 and TRBJ2-1): GAGVSQSPSNKVTEKGKDVELRCDPISGHTALYWYRQSLGQGLEFLIYFQGNSAPDKSGLPSDRFSAERTGGSVSTLTIQRTQQEDSAVYLCASSLGTARENEQFFGPGTRLTVL.

V is TRBV29-1 and J is TRBJ1-2; 8 nucleotides align to TRBD1. This CDR3 has 16 residues. With V trimmed by 4 bases and J by 3 bases, 13 bases remained unmatched. CDR1 is SQVTM and CDR2 is ANQGSEA in the germline V gene. The CDR3 is CSVGRGRTGTDYGYTF. The CDR3 DNA reads TGCAGCGTTGGCCGTGGGCGGACAGGGACGGACTATGGCTACACCTTC. Complete variable domain (other parts from reference TRBV29-1 and TRBJ1-2): SAVISQKPSRDICQRGTSLTIQCQVDSQVTMMFWYRQQPGQSLTLIATANQGSEATYESGFVIDKFPISRPNLTFSTLTVSNMSPEDSSIYLCSVGRGRTGTDYGYTFGSGTRLTVV.

The CDR3 reads CASSLGGRDYGYTF. The CDR3 bases are TGTGCCAGCAGTTTAGGGGGCAGGGACTATGGCTACACCTTC. V is TRBV28 and J is TRBJ1-2; D possibly corresponds to TRBD1 (6 bases). This CDR3 contains 14 residues. Trimming took 2 bases from V and 3 from J, leaving 10 bases between them. CDR1 is MDHEN and CDR2 is SYDVKM in the germline V gene.

Note on this clone: The DNA is left out, because the CDR3 cannot be placed on it with certainty; the CDR3 is given as TCRdb lists it. V gene TRBV30 combines with J gene TRBJ2-1; no DNA check was done on the table's D call, TRBD2. The CDR3 has 17 amino acids, counting both end residues. Germline values: CDR1 GTSNPN, CDR2 SVGIG (reference sequence). The CDR3 loop is CAWSVHLQRQPYNEQFF.

The chain couples TRBV10-3 to TRBJ1-5; TRBD1 matches 11 bases. Germline V gene data show CDR1 as ENHRY and CDR2 as SYGVKD. The CDR3 length is 14 residues. After removal of 8 bases from V and 5 bases from J, the junction contained 5 bases not matched to a gene. The CDR3 spells CAIGGTGGYQPQHF. CDR3 bases: TGTGCCATCGGAGGGACAGGGGGATATCAGCCCCAGCATTTT.

This clone is a singleton in its sample. The chain links TRBV7-9 to TRBJ1-2, with a weak D call TRBD1 (5 bases). From germline, CDR1 is SEHNR and CDR2 FQNEAQ (reference sequence). This CDR3 spans 14 amino acids. Trimming cost V 5 bases and J 6 bases, with 16 bases left between them. CDR3 loop: CASSLRTSPDGYTF. As DNA, the CDR3 is TGTGCCAGCAGCCTACGGACATCACCCGATGGCTACACCTTC.

The V call is TRBV21-1, the J call TRBJ2-7; TRBD1, the table's D call, lacks a check against the DNA. TRBV21-1 is classified as a pseudogene. This CDR3 comprises 16 residues. CDR3 DNA: TGTGCCAGCAGGTTATACAGGGTACCAGCCTCCTACGAGCAGTACTTC. Protein sequence: CASRLYRVPASYEQYF.

The chain has TRBV28 and TRBJ2-3; 13 bases match TRBD2. CDR3 length equals 17 residues. In germline, CDR1 is MDHEN, CDR2 SYDVKM. Unmatched junction bases numbered 2, after V lost 1 base and J lost 1 base. The CDR3 region has the DNA TGTGCCAGCAGTTTATTCGGACTAGCGGGAGGCACAGATACGCAGTATTTT. This gives the protein CASSLFGLAGGTDTQYF.

The rearrangement links TRBV10-3 to TRBJ1-5; D not certain. Deletions cut 2 bases from V and 0 bases from J, with 8 bases between. CDR1 and CDR2 from the germline V gene are ENHRY and SYGVKD. This CDR3 comprises 15 residues. For the CDR3, the DNA is TGTGCCATCAGTGAGCGGCGGAATAGCAATCAGCCCCAGCATTTT. This codes for CAISERRNSNQPQHF.

The genes are TRBV6-5 and TRBJ1-6, with D unclear. This CDR3 region has 16 residues. The germline V and J ends were trimmed by 0 bases and 0 bases, with 6 bases remaining between them. Germline CDR1 reads MNHEY; CDR2 reads SVGAGI. The CDR3: CASSYSFSSYNSPLHF. CDR3 nucleotide sequence: TGTGCCAGCAGTTACTCGTTTAGCTCCTATAATTCACCCCTCCACTTT.

The rearrangement joins TRBV5-6 to TRBJ2-7, with D maybe TRBD2 (5 bases). There are 16 residues in the CDR3. Looked up from germline, CDR1 is SGHDT and CDR2 is YYEEEE. The V and J ends lost 4 bases and 2 bases respectively, with 19 bases between them. The CDR3 protein is CASSPEREPRAYEQYF. The CDR3 nucleotides read TGTGCCAGCAGCCCAGAACGGGAACCCCGGGCCTACGAGCAGTACTTC.

The J gene is TRBJ1-2, the V gene TRBV7-9, with 7 bases fitting TRBD1. This CDR3 has 16 amino acids. The V segment lost 5 bases and the J segment 4 bases; nucleotides outside the gene matches: 13. Germline CDR1 is SEHNR and CDR2 is FQNEAQ (reference sequence). CDR3 protein: CASSLSDRERAYGYTF. The CDR3 coding sequence is TGTGCCAGCAGCCTTAGCGACAGGGAACGAGCCTATGGCTACACCTTC.

The V gene is TRBV9, the J gene TRBJ1-1; 7 bases map to TRBD1. The V segment lost 4 bases and the J segment 1 base; nucleotides outside the gene matches: 4. Germline CDR1 reads SGDLS; CDR2 reads YYNGEE. This CDR3 comprises 14 residues. The CDR3 region is CASSPGTENTEAFF. DNA for the CDR3: TGTGCCAGCAGCCCCGGGACAGAGAACACTGAAGCTTTCTTT.